A selection of T cell receptor beta chains follows, all from one sample in a study of read filtering for tumor transcriptome and immune sequencing. TCRdb recomputed calls from the reads with MiXCR, one row per CDR3 protein. The sample lists tens of thousands of distinct CDR3 sequences, 20% to 25% occurring once. Material: a population of CD138-negative cells sorted from bone marrow. All receptors come from a donor at least 40 years old with multiple myeloma. Each CDR3 is given with its conserved first and last residue. Each record gives: V gene, J gene, CDR3 protein.

TRBV29-1	TRBJ2-5	CSAGGGQPETQYF
TRBV18	TRBJ1-1	CASSPDSTGAFF
TRBV5-4	TRBJ2-1	CASSIWRYNEQFF
TRBV7-2	TRBJ2-3	CASTQGGGGDTQYF
TRBV5-1	TRBJ2-3	CASSFVGDSATDTQYF
TRBV28	TRBJ2-2	CASSHPYPNTGELFF
TRBV10-3	TRBJ2-3	CAIRLQESTDTQYF
TRBV28	TRBJ1-3	CASRRTIDRTYGNTIYF
TRBV12-3/TRBV12-4	TRBJ2-3	CASSSSGGSGTDTQYF
TRBV7-8	TRBJ2-5	CASSLVASRRETQYF
TRBV4-1	TRBJ2-7	CASSRPSGAYYEQYF
TRBV27	TRBJ2-7	CASSLRDRVDEQYF
TRBV11-2	TRBJ2-7	CASSPAGVDIGPHEQYF
TRBV19	TRBJ2-1	CASSMLAERDEQFF
TRBV20-1	TRBJ1-5	CSARDLHRADQPQHF
TRBV6-6	TRBJ1-1	CASSHSGQGTEAFF
TRBV9	TRBJ2-3	CASSVAVGGNTDTQYF
TRBV29-1	TRBJ1-2	CSVGTPGDPRFYTF
TRBV10-3	TRBJ1-1	CAISGTGGLGTEAFF
TRBV5-1	TRBJ2-5	CASSLSQGLETQYF
TRBV7-8	TRBJ1-2	CASSPYRVDLGGYTF
TRBV20-1	TRBJ1-3	CSASRRQGIHTIYF
TRBV5-1	TRBJ1-1	CASSLEDRTEAFF
TRBV7-9	TRBJ2-5	CASSLGGGQETQYF
TRBV29-1	TRBJ2-7	CSVEDPVHTYEQYF
TRBV29-1	TRBJ1-1	CSVEWGARNTEAFF
TRBV5-1	TRBJ1-1	CASSHYGETEAFF
TRBV4-1	TRBJ1-3	CASSQGTGDGNTIYF
TRBV20-1	TRBJ1-1	CSARYGGLNTEAFF
TRBV13	TRBJ1-1	CASSLGWGVEGRTEAFF
TRBV7-9	TRBJ2-2	CASSFSTSENTGELFF
TRBV25-1	TRBJ2-7	CASSGTGDRVSDGQYF
TRBV7-8	TRBJ2-5	CASSLRQGPWETQYF
TRBV24-1	TRBJ1-1	CATSDLLGTEAFF
TRBV2	TRBJ2-2	CASRIAGGPSGELFF
TRBV11-2	TRBJ2-5	CASSPQGASRGSETQYF
TRBV30	TRBJ1-5	CAWSPDGNQPQHF
TRBV9	TRBJ2-5	CASSVVASAETQYF